This TCR beta chain emerged from a study of human thymus T cells. CDR3 length: 14 amino acids. CDR1 is MNHEY, CDR2 SVGAGI, per germline. The V and J ends lost 0 bases and 10 bases respectively, with 10 bases between them. Study observations and caveats: In thymic and blood repertoires alike, V and J usage looked biased.

Genomic DNA was extracted from every available blood leukocyte. Libraries were prepared by immunoSEQ multiplex PCR; TCRdb keeps only in-frame clonotypes and omits some of them. The sample lists tens of thousands of clones, 90% to 95% occurring once. As regards this clone: Its antigen is not identified.

The sample taken for sequencing was blood. The sequence was collected from a boy less than two years old with a congenital heart defect but otherwise immunologically healthy. The J gene is TRBJ1-6, the V gene TRBV6-5; D perhaps matches TRBD1 (6 bases). CDR3: CASSYSSGGSPLHF. CDR3 coding DNA: TGTGCCAGCAGTTACTCGTCCGGGGGCTCACCCCTCCACTTT.